The 25 T cell receptor beta chains in this list originate from one sample, sequenced in a study of glioma-infiltrating T cells. TCR alpha and beta CDR3 regions were amplified from RNA using iRepertoire nested multiplex PCR. Via MiXCR, TCRdb re-called the multiplex PCR reads, giving one row per CDR3 protein. The sample shows 300,000 to 450,000 distinct CDR3 sequences, around 45% of them seen only once. The sequenced material came from glioma tissue, nonneoplastic brain tissue, or PBMCs (not recorded which). The receptors originated from a human donor with low-grade glioma or glioblastoma, undergoing nonglioma brain surgery, or in good health (not recorded which).

The table lists this clonotype with many counts. The chain recombines TRBV28 with TRBJ1-4, with D unresolved. The CDR3 has 15 amino acids. Germline loops: CDR1 MDHEN, CDR2 SYDVKM. The ends were cut back, 6 bases at V and 0 bases at J, with 11 bases in the middle. Written as DNA, the CDR3 is TGTGCCAGCAGCCCGGGAGGTGCAACTAATGAAAAACTGTTTTTT. Amino acids: CASSPGGATNEKLFF.

The chain has TRBV20-1 and TRBJ2-1; possible D gene TRBD2, 6 bases. The CDR3 has 16 amino acids. The germline V gene has CDR1 DFQATT and CDR2 SNEGSKA (reference sequence). Trimming took off 1 base at V and 2 bases at J, with 15 bases between the two ends. The CDR3 is CSARARQAGTYNEQFF. The CDR3 bases are TGCAGTGCTAGAGCCCGGCAAGCGGGTACCTACAATGAGCAGTTCTTC.

Turning to this clonotype: The junction departs from germline at one end; a sequencing error may be responsible. The DNA for the CDR3 is TGTGCCAGCTGTTTAGGAGGGAGGCGCGCAGATACGCAGTATTTT. Translated, it gives CASCLGGRRADTQYF. The chain uses TRBV27 and TRBJ2-3; the D gene is possibly TRBD2 (6 bases). The CDR3 extends over 15 amino acids. Germline V lookup: CDR1 MNHEY, CDR2 SMNVEV (reference sequence).

The J gene is TRBJ2-5, the V gene TRBV4-2; tentatively, D is TRBD1 (7 bases). V was pared by 0 bases and J by 4 bases, with 12 bases between. The CDR3 extends over 15 amino acids. The germline V gene has CDR1 LGHNA and CDR2 YNFKEQ. CDR3 sequence (DNA): TGTGCCAGCAGCCAAGATAAGCAGGGGGGAGAGACCCAGTACTTC. Amino acid sequence: CASSQDKQGGETQYF.

The chain is built from TRBV6-1 and TRBJ2-3; D perhaps matches TRBD2 (6 bases). This CDR3 region has 12 residues. Trimming removed 9 bases from V and 6 bases from J, with 13 bases in between. Germline CDR1 reads MNHNS; CDR2 reads SASEGT. CDR3 region: CASGRGLDTQYF. In DNA, the CDR3 is TGTGCCAGTGGACGGGGGTTGGATACGCAGTATTTT.

The table lists this clonotype with many counts. The chain combines TRBV28 with TRBJ2-1, with D tentatively TRBD1 (6 bases). V was clipped by 5 bases and J by 1 base, with 6 bases between them. The CDR3 length is 13 residues. Germline V gene sequence: CDR1 MDHEN, CDR2 SYDVKM. CDR3 sequence: CASSGQSYNEQFF. CDR3 nucleotides: TGTGCCAGCAGTGGACAGTCCTACAATGAGCAGTTCTTC.

Comment on this clonotype: A much larger clone sits a single nucleotide away, making a read error possible. V gene TRBV11-2 combines with J gene TRBJ1-1; no definite D call. This CDR3 has 14 residues. V was shortened by 2 bases and J by 10 bases, with 17 bases between the two germline ends. Looked up from germline, CDR1 is SGHAT and CDR2 is FQNNGV. The chain's CDR3 is CASSLYRLTFAAFF. The CDR3 DNA follows: TGTGCCAGCAGCTTATACAGACTTACGTTTGCAGCTTTCTTT.

With regard to this clonotype: This may arise from a read error, as a much more abundant clone is one base away. This chain joins TRBV7-2 and TRBJ1-1; D is possibly TRBD1 (5 bases). V shed 0 bases and J shed 5 bases, with 10 bases lying between them. The germline gives CDR1 SGHTA, CDR2 FQGNSA. CDR3 size: 14 residues. CDR3 loop: CASSLAMGRTEAFF. As DNA, the CDR3 is TGTGCCAGCAGCTTAGCGATGGGACGGACTGAAGCTTTCTTT.

This clonotype was counted a few times. DNA of the CDR3: TGTGCCAGCAGCTCCTGGACTAGCGGGGTTCACAATGAGCAGTTCTTC. Its translation is CASSSWTSGVHNEQFF. This chain connects TRBV7-6 to TRBJ2-1, with 12 bases aligning to TRBD2. The junction had 6 bases not matched to a gene; V was cut back by 4 bases and J by 5 bases. The CDR3 sequence is 16 residues long. Germline CDR1 SGHVS, CDR2 FNYEAQ.

This clonotype is categorized as medium-sized. This sequence joins TRBV28 and TRBJ2-1; 8 bases are a match to TRBD2. The V gene's germline CDR1 is MDHEN and CDR2 SYDVKM. V was pared by 7 bases and J by 10 bases, with 3 bases of the junction left unmatched. The CDR3 runs 11 residues. CDR3 coding DNA: TGTGCCAGCAACCGGGAGGGAGAGCAGTTCTTC. Translating gives CASNREGEQFF.

A note on this clonotype: This may be a read error, as it is one base from a much larger clone. The chain joins TRBV27 to TRBJ2-2; tentative D call: TRBD2 (6 bases). CDR3 size: 17 residues. The V and J ends lost 8 bases and 5 bases respectively, with 24 bases between them. Germline V gene data show CDR1 as MNHEY and CDR2 as SMNVEV (reference sequence). This CDR3 is CASGSSLAETPTGELFF. The CDR3, as DNA: TGTGCCAGCGGTTCCTCCTTAGCGGAGACCCCTACCGGGGAGCTGTTTTTT.

This clonotype was seen just once. With a much larger clone just one base away, this may be a read error. The chain couples TRBV7-2 to TRBJ2-5; D unresolved. Deletions cut 5 bases from V and 5 bases from J, with 12 bases between. Germline CDR1 and CDR2: SGHTA and FQGNSA. The CDR3 covers 13 residues. This CDR3 is CASSNVIEETQYF. The CDR3 DNA follows: TGTGCCAGCAGCAATGTAATCGAGGAGACCCAGTACTTC.

This clonotype was counted a few times. The chain has TRBV12-3 or TRBV12-4 and TRBJ2-7; possibly TRBD1 for D (6 bases). Trimming stripped 5 bases from V and 9 bases from J, with 14 bases between. CDR3 length: 12 residues. The CDR3 spells CASSGTQGRQYF. In nucleotides, the CDR3 is TGTGCCAGCAGTGGGACACAGGGCCGGCAGTACTTC.

The rearrangement links TRBV28 to TRBJ1-6, with TRBD1 matching over 7 bases. The CDR3 spans 16 residues. CDR1 and CDR2 (germline): MDHEN, SYDVKM. After removal of 4 bases from V and 9 bases from J, the junction contained 12 bases not matched to a gene. The CDR3 nucleotides are TGTGCCAGCAGTTCCCGGACAGGCCGGACAATTTCACCCCTCCACTTT. Translated: CASSSRTGRTISPLHF.

In this sample, this clonotype turned up many times. The V call is TRBV6-1, the J call TRBJ1-2; TRBD1 agrees at 7 bases. The CDR3 consists of 14 residues. Germline V gene data show CDR1 as MNHNS and CDR2 as SASEGT. V lost 5 bases and J lost 4; bases outside the gene matches: 7. The CDR3: CASSSSRDSYGYTF. The CDR3 DNA is TGTGCCAGCAGTTCGTCCAGGGACAGCTATGGCTACACCTTC.

The J gene is TRBJ1-2, the V gene TRBV10-3; possible D gene TRBD1, 5 bases. V was shortened by 4 bases and J by 5 bases, with 17 bases between the two germline ends. CDR1 and CDR2 (germline): ENHRY, SYGVKD. The CDR3 is 15 amino acids. The CDR3 coding sequence is TGTGCCATCAGTGGTAGGGCAGGGACCCGGTATGGCTACACCTTC. Translating it yields CAISGRAGTRYGYTF.

There are a few counts of this clonotype. This sequence joins TRBV6-1 and TRBJ2-4; tentative D call: TRBD2 (6 bases). The ends were cut back, 6 bases at V and 7 bases at J, with 16 bases in the middle. Germline values: CDR1 MNHNS, CDR2 SASEGT. This CDR3 comprises 14 residues. This CDR3 reads CASSQGAGRNIQYF. The CDR3 DNA follows: TGTGCCAGCAGCCAAGGCGCAGGGAGGAACATTCAGTACTTC.

The chain links TRBV19 to TRBJ1-5; tentative D call: TRBD1 (6 bases). Germline V gene lookup returns CDR1 LNHDA and CDR2 SQIVND (reference sequence). CDR3 length: 15 amino acids. V lost 3 bases, J lost 7 bases, and 16 bases lay in between. The CDR3 loop is CASSISTGRNQPQHF. The CDR3 coding sequence is TGTGCCAGTAGTATTTCAACAGGGCGGAACCAGCCCCAGCATTTT.

This clonotype appeared once. The conserved closing phenylalanine or tryptophan is absent in this CDR3, likely reflecting a read error. V and J are TRBV19 and TRBJ2-3; 7 bases fit TRBD1. CDR1 and CDR2 from the germline V gene are LNHDA and SQIVND (reference sequence). The CDR3 length is 17 residues. The CDR3 sequence: CASSPRDSSVGTDTQYS. As DNA, the CDR3 is TGTGCCAGTAGTCCCCGCGACAGCTCAGTAGGGACAGATACACAGTATTCT.

V is TRBV7-2 and J is TRBJ2-3; the D gene could be TRBD1 or TRBD2 (6 bases each). The CDR3 covers 21 residues. The germline V gene encodes CDR1 SGHTA and CDR2 FQGNSA. Trimming removed 5 bases from V and 0 bases from J, with 30 bases in between. CDR3 protein: CASSTQPMTGRPAGSTDTQYF. CDR3 nucleotide sequence: TGTGCCAGCAGCACCCAACCGATGACAGGCCGCCCAGCGGGCAGCACAGATACGCAGTATTTT. The full variable domain, rest sourced from reference TRBV7-2 and TRBJ2-3, is GAGVSQSPSNKVTEKGKDVELRCDPISGHTALYWYRQSLGQGLEFLIYFQGNSAPDKSGLPSDRFSAERTGGSVSTLTIQRTQQEDSAVYLCASSTQPMTGRPAGSTDTQYFGPGTRLTVL.

This clonotype was observed a handful of times. The rearrangement joins TRBV4-2 to TRBJ1-3, with unresolved D. CDR3 length equals 16 residues. Germline CDR1 is LGHNA and CDR2 is YNFKEQ. The ends were cut back, 3 bases at V and 0 bases at J, with 12 bases in the middle. In DNA, the CDR3 is TGTGCCAGCAGCCATGTTCGACCGAGCTCTGGAAACACCATATATTTT. It encodes CASSHVRPSSGNTIYF.

This sequence joins TRBV7-3 and TRBJ1-3; D is ambiguous. Germline CDR1 is SGHTA and CDR2 is FQGTGA. V was pared by 2 bases and J by 4 bases, with 6 bases between. This CDR3 spans 13 amino acids. DNA of the CDR3: TGTGCCAGCAGCTTAGGGATCGGAAACACCATATATTTT. Translated, it gives CASSLGIGNTIYF.

In this sample, this clonotype turned up a few times. V is TRBV20-1 and J is TRBJ2-1, with 7 bases fitting TRBD2. V was clipped by 6 bases and J by 2 bases; unmatched bases: 16. The germline V gene has CDR1 DFQATT and CDR2 SNEGSKA (reference sequence). The CDR3 has 17 amino acids. Here the CDR3 reads CSATGTMETGTYNEQFF. The CDR3 DNA reads TGCAGTGCCACCGGGACTATGGAAACGGGAACCTACAATGAGCAGTTCTTC.

This clonotype was detected ten times or more. This sequence joins TRBV12-3 or TRBV12-4 and TRBJ1-4, with D maybe TRBD1 (5 bases). The CDR3 totals 13 residues. V lost 6 bases and J lost 13, with 18 bases in between. The CDR3 DNA is TGTGCCAGCAGCCGAACCGGGACGGCAGGACTGTTTTTT. Translating gives CASSRTGTAGLFF.

Notes on this clonotype: A single base separates this from a much larger clone, so it may be a read error. This chain joins TRBV28 and TRBJ2-7; no firm D call. The CDR3 consists of 14 residues. V lost 4 bases to trimming and J lost 6 bases, with 16 bases between them. The V gene's germline CDR1 is MDHEN and CDR2 SYDVKM. The CDR3 DNA sequence: TGTGCCAGCAGTTCTCGACTGTCCCAAGGCGAGCAGTACTTC. Protein product: CASSSRLSQGEQYF.